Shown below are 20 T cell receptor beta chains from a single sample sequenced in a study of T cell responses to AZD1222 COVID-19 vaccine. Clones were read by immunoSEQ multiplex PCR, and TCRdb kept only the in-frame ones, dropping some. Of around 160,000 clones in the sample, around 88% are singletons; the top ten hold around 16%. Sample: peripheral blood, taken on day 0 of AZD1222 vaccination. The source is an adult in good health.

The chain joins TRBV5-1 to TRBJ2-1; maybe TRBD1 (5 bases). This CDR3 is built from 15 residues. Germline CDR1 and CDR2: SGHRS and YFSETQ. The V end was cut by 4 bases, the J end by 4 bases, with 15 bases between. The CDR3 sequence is CASSLGVADYNEQFF. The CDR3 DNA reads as TGCGCCAGCAGCCTAGGGGTAGCAGATTACAATGAGCAGTTCTTC.

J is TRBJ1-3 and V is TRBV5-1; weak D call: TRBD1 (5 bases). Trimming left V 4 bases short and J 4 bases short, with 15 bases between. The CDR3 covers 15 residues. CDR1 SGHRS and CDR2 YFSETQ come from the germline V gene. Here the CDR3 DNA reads TGCGCCAGCAGCGGGCAGGGTACAGGCGGAAACACCATATATTTT. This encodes CASSGQGTGGNTIYF.

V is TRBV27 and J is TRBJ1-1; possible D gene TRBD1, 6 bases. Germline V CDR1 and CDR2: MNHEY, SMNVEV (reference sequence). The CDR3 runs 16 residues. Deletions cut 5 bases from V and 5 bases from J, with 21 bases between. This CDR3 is CASSPRAVLQGTEAFF. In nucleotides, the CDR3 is TGTGCCAGCAGTCCCAGGGCCGTACTTCAGGGGACTGAAGCTTTCTTT.

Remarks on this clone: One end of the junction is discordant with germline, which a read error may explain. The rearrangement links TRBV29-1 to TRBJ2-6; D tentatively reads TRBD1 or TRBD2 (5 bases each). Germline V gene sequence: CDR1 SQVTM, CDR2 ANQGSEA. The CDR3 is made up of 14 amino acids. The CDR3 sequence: CSVDSGPGANVPTF. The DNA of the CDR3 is TGCAGCGTTGACTCGGGGCCCGGGGCCAACGTCCCGACTTTC. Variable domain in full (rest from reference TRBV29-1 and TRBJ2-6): SAVISQKPSRDICQRGTSLTIQCQVDSQVTMMFWYRQQPGQSLTLIATANQGSEATYESGFVIDKFPISRPNLTFSTLTVSNMSPEDSSIYLCSVDSGPGANVPTFGAGSRLTVL.

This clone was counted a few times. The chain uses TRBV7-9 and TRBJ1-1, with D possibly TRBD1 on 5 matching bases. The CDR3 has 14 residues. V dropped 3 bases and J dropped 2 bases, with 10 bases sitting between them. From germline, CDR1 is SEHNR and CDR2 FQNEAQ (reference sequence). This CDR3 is CASSLQTDNTEAFF. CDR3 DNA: TGTGCCAGCAGCTTGCAGACAGATAACACTGAAGCTTTCTTT.

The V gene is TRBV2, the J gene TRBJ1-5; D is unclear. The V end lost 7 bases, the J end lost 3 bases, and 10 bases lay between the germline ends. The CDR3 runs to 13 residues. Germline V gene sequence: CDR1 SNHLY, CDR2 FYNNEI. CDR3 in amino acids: CASTKDANQPQHF. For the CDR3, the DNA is TGTGCCAGCACCAAGGACGCCAATCAGCCCCAGCATTTT.

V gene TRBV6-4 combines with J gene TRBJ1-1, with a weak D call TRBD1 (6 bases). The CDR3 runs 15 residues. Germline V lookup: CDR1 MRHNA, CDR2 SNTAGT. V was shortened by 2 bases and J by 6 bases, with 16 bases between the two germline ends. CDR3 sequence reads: CASSDQGGGGSEAFF. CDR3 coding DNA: TGTGCCAGCAGTGACCAGGGAGGTGGGGGCTCTGAAGCTTTCTTT.

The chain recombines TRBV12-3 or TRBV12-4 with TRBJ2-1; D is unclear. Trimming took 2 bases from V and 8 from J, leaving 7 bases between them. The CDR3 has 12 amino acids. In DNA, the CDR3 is TGTGCCAGCAGTTTAAGGTGGCATGAGCAGTTCTTC. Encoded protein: CASSLRWHEQFF.

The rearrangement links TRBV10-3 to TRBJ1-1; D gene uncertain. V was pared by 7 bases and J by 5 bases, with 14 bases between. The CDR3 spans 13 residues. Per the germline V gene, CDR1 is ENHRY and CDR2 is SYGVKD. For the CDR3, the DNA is TGTGCCATCATGAGTAGCGGAGGAACTGAAGCTTTCTTT. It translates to CAIMSSGGTEAFF.

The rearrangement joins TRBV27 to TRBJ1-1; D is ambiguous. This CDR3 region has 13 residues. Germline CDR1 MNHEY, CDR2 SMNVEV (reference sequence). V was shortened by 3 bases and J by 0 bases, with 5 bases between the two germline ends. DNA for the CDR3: TGTGCCAGCAGTTTCACAGTGAACACTGAAGCTTTCTTT. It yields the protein CASSFTVNTEAFF.

The CDR3 loop reads CASSQNGGTANYGYTF. The CDR3, as DNA: TGCGCCAGCAGCCAGAACGGTGGGACAGCTAACTATGGCTACACCTTC. This chain uses TRBV4-1 with TRBJ1-2; 7 nucleotides agree with TRBD1. Germline V gene data show CDR1 as MGHRA and CDR2 as YSYEKL. The J segment lost 0 bases and the V segment lost 3 bases, leaving 7 bases of the junction unmatched. The CDR3 has 16 residues.

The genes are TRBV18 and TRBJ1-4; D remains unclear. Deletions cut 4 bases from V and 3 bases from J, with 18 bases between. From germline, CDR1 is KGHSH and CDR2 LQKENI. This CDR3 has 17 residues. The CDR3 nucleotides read TGTGCCAGCTCACGTTCAAGGGCAGCCTCCCCTAATGAAAAACTGTTTTTT. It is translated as CASSRSRAASPNEKLFF.

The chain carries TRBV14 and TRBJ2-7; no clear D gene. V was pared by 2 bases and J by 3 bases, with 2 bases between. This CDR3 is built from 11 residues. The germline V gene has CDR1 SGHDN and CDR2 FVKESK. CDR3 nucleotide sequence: TGTGCCAGCAGCCAATACTACGAGCAGTACTTC. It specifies CASSQYYEQYF. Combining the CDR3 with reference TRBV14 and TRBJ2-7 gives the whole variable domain EAGVTQFPSHSVIEKGQTVTLRCDPISGHDNLYWYRRVMGKEIKFLLHFVKESKQDESGMPNNRFLAERTGGTYSTLKVQPAELEDSGVYFCASSQYYEQYFGPGTRLTVT.

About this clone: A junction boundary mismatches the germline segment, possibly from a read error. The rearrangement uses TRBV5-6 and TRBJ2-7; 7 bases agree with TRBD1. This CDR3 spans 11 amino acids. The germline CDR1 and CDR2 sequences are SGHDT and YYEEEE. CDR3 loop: CASSLPGQTSF. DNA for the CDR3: TGTGCCAGCAGCTTGCCGGGACAGACGAGCTTC.

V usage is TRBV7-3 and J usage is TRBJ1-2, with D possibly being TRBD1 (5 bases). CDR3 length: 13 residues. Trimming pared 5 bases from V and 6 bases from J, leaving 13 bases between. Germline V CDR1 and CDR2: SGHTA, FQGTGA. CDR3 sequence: CASSPTGLDGYTF. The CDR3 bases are TGTGCCAGCAGCCCAACGGGACTTGATGGCTACACCTTC.

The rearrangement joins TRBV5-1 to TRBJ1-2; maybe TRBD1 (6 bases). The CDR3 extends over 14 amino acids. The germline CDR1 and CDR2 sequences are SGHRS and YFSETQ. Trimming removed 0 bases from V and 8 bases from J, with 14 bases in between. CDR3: CASSLGGTGSGYTF. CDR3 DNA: TGCGCCAGCAGCTTGGGGGGAACAGGGAGCGGCTACACCTTC.

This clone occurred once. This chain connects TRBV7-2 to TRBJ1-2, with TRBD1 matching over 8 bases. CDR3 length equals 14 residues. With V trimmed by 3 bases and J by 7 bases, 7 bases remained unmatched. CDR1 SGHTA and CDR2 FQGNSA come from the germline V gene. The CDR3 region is CASSLPGQVGGYTF. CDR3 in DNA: TGTGCCAGCAGCTTGCCGGGACAGGTTGGTGGCTACACCTTC.

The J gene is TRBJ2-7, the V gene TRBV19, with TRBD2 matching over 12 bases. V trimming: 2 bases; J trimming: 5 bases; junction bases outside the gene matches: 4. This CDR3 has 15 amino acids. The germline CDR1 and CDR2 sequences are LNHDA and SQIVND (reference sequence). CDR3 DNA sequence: TGTGCCAGTAGTATATCGGGACTAGCGGGTAACGAGCAGTACTTC. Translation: CASSISGLAGNEQYF.

CDR3 nucleotide sequence: TGTGCCAGCAGCTTGGACGACTTGTACACTGAAGCTTTCTTT. Translating gives CASSLDDLYTEAFF. The chain is built from TRBV7-9 and TRBJ1-1; D remains ambiguous. CDR1 is SEHNR, CDR2 FQNEAQ, per germline (reference sequence). CDR3 length: 14 amino acids. With 3 bases removed from V and 3 bases from J, the gap between germline ends came to 11 bases.

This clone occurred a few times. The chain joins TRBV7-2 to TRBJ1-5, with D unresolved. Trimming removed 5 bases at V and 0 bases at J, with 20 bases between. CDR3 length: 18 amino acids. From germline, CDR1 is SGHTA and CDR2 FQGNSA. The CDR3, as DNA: TGTGCCAGCAGCCCACCAGGCGCGTCTACTTATAGCAATCAGCCCCAGCATTTT. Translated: CASSPPGASTYSNQPQHF.